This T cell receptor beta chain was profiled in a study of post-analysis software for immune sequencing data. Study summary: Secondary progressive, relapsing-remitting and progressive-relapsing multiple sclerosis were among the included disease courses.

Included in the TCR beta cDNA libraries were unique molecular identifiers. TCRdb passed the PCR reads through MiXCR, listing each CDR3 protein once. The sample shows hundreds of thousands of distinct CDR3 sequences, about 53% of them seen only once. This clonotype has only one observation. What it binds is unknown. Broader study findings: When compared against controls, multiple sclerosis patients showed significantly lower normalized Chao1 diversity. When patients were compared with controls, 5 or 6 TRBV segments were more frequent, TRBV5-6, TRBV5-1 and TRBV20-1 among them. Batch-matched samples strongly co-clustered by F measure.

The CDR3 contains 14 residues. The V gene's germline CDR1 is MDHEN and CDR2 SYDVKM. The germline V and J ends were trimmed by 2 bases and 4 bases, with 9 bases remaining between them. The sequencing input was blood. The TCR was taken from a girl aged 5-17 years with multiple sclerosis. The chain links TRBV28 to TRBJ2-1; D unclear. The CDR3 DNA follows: TGTGCCAGCAGTTTACCCGACGGATACAATGAGCAGTTCTTC. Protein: CASSLPDGYNEQFF.